The 16 T cell receptor beta chains below were found in one sample sequenced in a study of T cells of healthy individuals. MiXCR was run by TCRdb on the 5' RACE reads, yielding one entry per CDR3 protein. In the table there are 63,000 or so distinct CDR3 sequences, roughly 16% of which are singletons. These receptors were collected from a human donor in good health.

About this clonotype itself: A much larger clone differs by one base, so this may be a read error. The gene calls are TRBV7-2 and TRBJ2-4, with D possibly TRBD2 on 5 matching bases. CDR3 size: 16 residues. Trimming removed 3 bases at V and 2 bases at J, with 14 bases between. The germline CDR1 and CDR2 sequences are SGHTA and FQGNSA. CDR3 sequence: CASSFPRGNPKNIQYF. The DNA of the CDR3 is TGTGCCAGCAGCTTTCCGAGAGGGAACCCCAAAAACATTCAGTACTTC.

A few counts support this clonotype. The rearrangement links TRBV10-3 to TRBJ1-1; 8 nucleotides match TRBD1. In germline, CDR1 is ENHRY, CDR2 SYGVKD. This CDR3 has 14 amino acids. The V segment lost 6 bases and the J segment 10 bases; nucleotides outside the gene matches: 13. CDR3 sequence: CAIRGHELGQGAFF. The CDR3, as DNA: TGTGCCATCAGAGGCCACGAGTTAGGACAGGGAGCTTTCTTT.

The chain is built from TRBV7-3 and TRBJ2-1; maybe TRBD1 (6 bases). The CDR3 covers 15 residues. Trimming removed 5 bases at V and 1 base at J, with 12 bases between. CDR1 is SGHTA and CDR2 is FQGTGA in the germline V gene. The CDR3 loop is CASSPGVGSYNEQFF. CDR3 nucleotides: TGTGCCAGCAGCCCAGGGGTTGGGTCCTACAATGAGCAGTTCTTC.

This clonotype was observed many times. This sequence joins TRBV7-2 and TRBJ2-5; 7 bases agree with TRBD2. The CDR3 covers 14 residues. Trimming at V came to 3 bases and at J to 5 bases, leaving 6 bases not matched to a gene. Germline CDR1 reads SGHTA; CDR2 reads FQGNSA. CDR3 in DNA: TGTGCCAGCAGCTTGACGGGGGGTAGGGAGACCCAGTACTTC. Its translation is CASSLTGGRETQYF.

The sample holds many counts of this clonotype. This sequence joins TRBV27 and TRBJ2-5; 8 bases agree with TRBD1. This CDR3 contains 15 residues. Looked up from germline, CDR1 is MNHEY and CDR2 is SMNVEV (reference sequence). The J segment lost 2 bases and the V segment lost 3 bases, leaving 5 bases of the junction unmatched. Written as DNA, the CDR3 is TGTGCCAGCAGTTTTGGACAGGGAGAGCAAGAGACCCAGTACTTC. It yields the protein CASSFGQGEQETQYF.

A few counts support this clonotype. The chain carries TRBV5-1 and TRBJ2-5; maybe TRBD1 (5 bases). The CDR3 covers 14 residues. Trimming pared 4 bases from V and 1 base from J, leaving 11 bases between. CDR1 is SGHRS and CDR2 is YFSETQ in the germline V gene. Written as DNA, the CDR3 is TGCGCCAGCAGCCGTTCAGGGATCCAAGAGACCCAGTACTTC. Its protein is CASSRSGIQETQYF.

This clonotype occurred many times. This rearrangement joins TRBV4-1 to TRBJ2-2; D is possibly TRBD1 or TRBD2 (5 bases each). V shed 4 bases and J shed 4 bases, with 7 bases lying between them. CDR1 is MGHRA, CDR2 YSYEKL, per germline. The CDR3 contains 13 residues. The CDR3 sequence is CASSRDVTGELFF. CDR3 DNA: TGCGCCAGCAGCCGGGACGTCACCGGGGAGCTGTTTTTT.

This clonotype was counted many times. This chain uses TRBV15 with TRBJ2-1; D is uncertain. Trimming cost V 6 bases and J 10 bases, with 19 bases left between them. Germline assignment: CDR1 LNHNV and CDR2 YYDKDF (reference sequence). The length of the CDR3 is 14 residues. In nucleotides, the CDR3 is TGTGCCACCAGTCATTCTGGGGTATTGGTAGAGCAGTTCTTC. Translating it yields CATSHSGVLVEQFF.

The CDR3 DNA is TGCAGTACAGGTAGCGGGGACAATGAGCAGTTCTTC. Its protein is CSTGSGDNEQFF. The rearrangement uses TRBV20-1 and TRBJ2-1, with 8 bases identical to TRBD2. V shed 8 bases and J 5 bases; nucleotides not matched to a gene: 5. CDR3 length: 12 amino acids. CDR1 is DFQATT, CDR2 SNEGSKA, per germline (reference sequence).

This clonotype was recorded at least ten times. The chain employs TRBV12-3 or TRBV12-4 and TRBJ2-6, with 7 bases identical to TRBD1. This CDR3 contains 17 residues. Trimming took 6 bases from V and 2 from J; bases not matched to a gene: 10. Here the CDR3 reads CASRRTGPRTGANVLTF. The CDR3, as DNA: TGTGCCAGCAGAAGGACAGGTCCCCGCACTGGGGCCAACGTCCTGACTTTC.

J is TRBJ1-2 and V is TRBV20-1; possibly TRBD1 for D (5 bases). Trimming stripped 5 bases from V and 5 bases from J, with 18 bases between. Germline V CDR1 and CDR2: DFQATT, SNEGSKA (reference sequence). The CDR3 has 14 residues. The DNA of the CDR3 is TGCAGTGCTCCGGGACTCTCGTTGGCATATGGCTACACCTTC. Translated: CSAPGLSLAYGYTF.

The V call is TRBV6-5, the J call TRBJ2-5; unclear D gene. Trimming took 2 bases from V and 2 from J, leaving 15 bases between them. Germline lookup yields CDR1 MNHEY and CDR2 SVGAGI. This CDR3 contains 16 residues. This chain's CDR3 is CASSYAGHRPQETQYF. The CDR3 DNA sequence: TGTGCCAGCAGTTACGCCGGCCACCGACCACAAGAGACCCAGTACTTC.

The sample holds a few counts of this clonotype. The V gene is TRBV3-1, the J gene TRBJ1-1, with TRBD1 matching over 8 bases. Per germline, CDR1 LGHDT and CDR2 YNNKEL (reference sequence). The V and J ends lost 6 bases and 8 bases, in that order; junction bases with no gene match: 5. This CDR3 contains 12 residues. The CDR3 sequence: CASSRSGGEAFF. CDR3 DNA: TGTGCCAGCAGTCGGTCAGGGGGCGAAGCTTTCTTT.

The V gene is TRBV20-1, the J gene TRBJ2-3; 7 nucleotides align to TRBD2. The V gene's germline CDR1 is DFQATT and CDR2 SNEGSKA (reference sequence). The CDR3 covers 15 residues. The V segment lost 1 base and the J segment 6 bases; nucleotides outside the gene matches: 10. This CDR3 is CSARALRTSVDTQYF. CDR3 coding DNA: TGCAGTGCTAGAGCTCTCCGGACTAGTGTGGATACGCAGTATTTT.

Remarks on this clonotype: At one boundary the junction diverges from the germline segment, which might be a read error. The chain is built from TRBV12-3 or TRBV12-4 and TRBJ1-2; 9 nucleotides line up with TRBD1. CDR3 length: 14 amino acids. CDR3 in DNA: TGTGCCAGCAGCCCCGGGACAGGGCATTATGGCTACAACTTC. This sequence encodes CASSPGTGHYGYNF.

The sample holds many counts of this clonotype. The chain links TRBV6-5 to TRBJ2-1; D is ambiguous. The germline V gene has CDR1 MNHEY and CDR2 SVGAGI. Trimming removed 6 bases at V and 2 bases at J, with 11 bases between. This CDR3 region has 14 residues. This CDR3 is CASSPGTTYNEQFF. The CDR3 nucleotides are TGTGCCAGCAGCCCCGGTACAACCTACAATGAGCAGTTCTTC.